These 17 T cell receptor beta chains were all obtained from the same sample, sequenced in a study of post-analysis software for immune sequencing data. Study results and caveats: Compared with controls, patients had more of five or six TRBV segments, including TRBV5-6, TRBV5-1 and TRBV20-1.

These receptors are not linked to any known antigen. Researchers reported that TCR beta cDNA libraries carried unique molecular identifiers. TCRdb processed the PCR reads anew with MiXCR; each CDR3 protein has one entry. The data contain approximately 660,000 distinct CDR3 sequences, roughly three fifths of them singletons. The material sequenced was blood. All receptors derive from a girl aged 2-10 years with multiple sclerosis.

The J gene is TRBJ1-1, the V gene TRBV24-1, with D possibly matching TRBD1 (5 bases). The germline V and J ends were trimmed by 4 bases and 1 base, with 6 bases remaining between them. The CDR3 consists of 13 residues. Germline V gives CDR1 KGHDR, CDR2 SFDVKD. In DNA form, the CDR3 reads TGTGCCACCAGTGAGGGGCGGAACACTGAAGCTTTCTTT. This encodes CATSEGRNTEAFF.

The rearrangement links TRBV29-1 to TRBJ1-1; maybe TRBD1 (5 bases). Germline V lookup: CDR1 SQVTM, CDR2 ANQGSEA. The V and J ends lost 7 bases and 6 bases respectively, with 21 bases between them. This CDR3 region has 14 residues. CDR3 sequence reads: CSDRPGPQGSEAFF. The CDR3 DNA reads TGCAGCGACAGACCGGGACCGCAGGGCTCTGAAGCTTTCTTT.

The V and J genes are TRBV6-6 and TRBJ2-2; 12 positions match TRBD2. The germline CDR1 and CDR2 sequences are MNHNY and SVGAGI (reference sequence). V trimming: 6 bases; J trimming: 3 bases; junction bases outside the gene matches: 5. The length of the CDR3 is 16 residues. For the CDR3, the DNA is TGTGCCAGCAGCAGTCCTAGCGGGGGGGACACCGGGGAGCTGTTTTTT. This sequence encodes CASSSPSGGDTGELFF.

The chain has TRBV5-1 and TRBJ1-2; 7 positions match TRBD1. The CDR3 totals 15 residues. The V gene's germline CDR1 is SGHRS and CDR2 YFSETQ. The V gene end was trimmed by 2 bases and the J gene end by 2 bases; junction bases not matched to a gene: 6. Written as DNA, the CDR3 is TGCGCCAGCAGCTTCTCAGGGGGTTCAAACTATGGCTACACCTTC. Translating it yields CASSFSGGSNYGYTF.

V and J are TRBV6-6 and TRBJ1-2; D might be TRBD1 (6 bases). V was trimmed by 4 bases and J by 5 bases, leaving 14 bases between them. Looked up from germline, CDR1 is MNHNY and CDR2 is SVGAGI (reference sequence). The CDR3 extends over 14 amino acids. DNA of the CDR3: TGTGCCAGCAGTTCCGGTGGGACATTATATGGCTACACCTTC. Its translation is CASSSGGTLYGYTF.

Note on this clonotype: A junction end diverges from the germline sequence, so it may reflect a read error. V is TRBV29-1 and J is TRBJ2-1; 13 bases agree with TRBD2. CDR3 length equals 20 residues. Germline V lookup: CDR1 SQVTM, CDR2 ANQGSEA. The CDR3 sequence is CSVSDRSSLRTSGSYHEQFF. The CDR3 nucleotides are TGCAGCGTTTCGGACAGGAGCTCCCTTCGGACTAGCGGGAGCTACCATGAGCAGTTCTTC.

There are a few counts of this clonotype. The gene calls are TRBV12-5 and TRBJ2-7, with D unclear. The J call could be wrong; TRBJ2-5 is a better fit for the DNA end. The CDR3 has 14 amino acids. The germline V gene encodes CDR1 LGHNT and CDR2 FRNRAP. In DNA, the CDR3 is TGTGCTAGTGGTTTGGTACTTAGCTCACAGACCCAGTACTTC. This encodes CASGLVLSSQTQYF.

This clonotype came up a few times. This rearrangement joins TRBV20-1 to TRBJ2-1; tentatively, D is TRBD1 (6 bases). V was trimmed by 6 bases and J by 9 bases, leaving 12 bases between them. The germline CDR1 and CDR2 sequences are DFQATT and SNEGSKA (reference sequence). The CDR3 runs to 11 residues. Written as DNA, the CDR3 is TGCAGTGCGTTCCTAGGGGGTGAGCAGTTCTTC. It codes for CSAFLGGEQFF.

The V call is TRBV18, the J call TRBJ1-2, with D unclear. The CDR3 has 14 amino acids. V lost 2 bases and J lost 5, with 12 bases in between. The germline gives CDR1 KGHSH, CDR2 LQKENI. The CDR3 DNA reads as TGTGCCAGCTCACCAACCCAGGTAGCTTATGGCTACACCTTC. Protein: CASSPTQVAYGYTF. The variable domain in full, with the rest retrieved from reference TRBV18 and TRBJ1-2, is NAGVMQNPRHLVRRRGQEARLRCSPMKGHSHVYWYRQLPEEGLKFMVYLQKENIIDESGMPKERFSAEFPKEGPSILRIQQVVRGDSAAYFCASSPTQVAYGYTFGSGTRLTVV.

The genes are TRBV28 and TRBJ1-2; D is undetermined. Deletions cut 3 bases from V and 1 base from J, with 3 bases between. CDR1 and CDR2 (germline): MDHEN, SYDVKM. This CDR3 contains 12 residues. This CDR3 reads CASSLNNYGYTF. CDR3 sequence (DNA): TGTGCCAGCAGTTTGAATAACTATGGCTACACCTTC.

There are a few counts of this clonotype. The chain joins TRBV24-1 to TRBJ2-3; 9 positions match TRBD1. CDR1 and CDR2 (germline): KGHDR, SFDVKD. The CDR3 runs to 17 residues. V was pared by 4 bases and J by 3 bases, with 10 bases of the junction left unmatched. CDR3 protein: CATSEPGQGRVTDTQYF. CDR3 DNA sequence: TGTGCCACCAGTGAGCCCGGACAGGGGAGAGTGACAGATACGCAGTATTTT.

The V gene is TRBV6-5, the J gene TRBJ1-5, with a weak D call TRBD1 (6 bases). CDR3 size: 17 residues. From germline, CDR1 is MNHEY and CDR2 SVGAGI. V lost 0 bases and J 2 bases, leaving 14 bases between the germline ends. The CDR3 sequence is CASSYSRPGVGNQPQHF. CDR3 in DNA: TGTGCCAGCAGTTACTCGAGGCCAGGGGTAGGCAATCAGCCCCAGCATTTT.

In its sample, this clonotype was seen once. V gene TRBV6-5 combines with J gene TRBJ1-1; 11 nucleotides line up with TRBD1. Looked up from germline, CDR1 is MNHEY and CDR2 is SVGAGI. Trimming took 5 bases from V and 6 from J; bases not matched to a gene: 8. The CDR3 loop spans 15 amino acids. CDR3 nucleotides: TGTGCCAGCAGTGAACTGGGACAGGGGGACGCTGAAGCTTTCTTT. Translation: CASSELGQGDAEAFF.

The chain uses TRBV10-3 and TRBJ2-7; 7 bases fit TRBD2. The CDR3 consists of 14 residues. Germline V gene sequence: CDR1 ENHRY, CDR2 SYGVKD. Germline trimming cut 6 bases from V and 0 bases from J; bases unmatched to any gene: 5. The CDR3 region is CAIRGGKNSYEQYF. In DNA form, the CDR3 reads TGTGCCATCAGGGGGGGGAAGAACTCCTACGAGCAGTACTTC.

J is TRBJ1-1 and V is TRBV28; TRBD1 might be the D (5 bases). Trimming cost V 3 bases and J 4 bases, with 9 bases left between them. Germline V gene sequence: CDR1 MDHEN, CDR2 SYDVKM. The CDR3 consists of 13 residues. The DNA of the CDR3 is TGTGCCAGCAGTTTGGGGCTTCCCACTGAAGCTTTCTTT. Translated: CASSLGLPTEAFF.

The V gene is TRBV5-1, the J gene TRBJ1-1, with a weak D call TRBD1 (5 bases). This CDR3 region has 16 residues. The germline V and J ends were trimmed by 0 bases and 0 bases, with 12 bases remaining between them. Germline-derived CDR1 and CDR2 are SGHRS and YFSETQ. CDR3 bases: TGCGCCAGCAGCTTGGTGCAGGGCTTATTGAACACTGAAGCTTTCTTT. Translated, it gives CASSLVQGLLNTEAFF.

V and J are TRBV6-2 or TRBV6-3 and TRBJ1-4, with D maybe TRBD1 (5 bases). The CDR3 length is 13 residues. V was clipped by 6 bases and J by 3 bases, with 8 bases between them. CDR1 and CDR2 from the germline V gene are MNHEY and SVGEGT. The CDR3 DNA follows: TGTGCCAGCAGAGACAGCTCTAATGAAAAACTGTTTTTT. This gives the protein CASRDSSNEKLFF.